What follows is one T cell receptor (beta chain) and its context. Many counts were recorded for this clonotype. Its recognized antigen is unknown. No base-level quality is on record; no much larger clone is a single base apart. The CDR3 covers 14 residues, taking in both the cysteine and the phenylalanine. The only DNA kept is the CDR3, 42 bases in frame from the first base. The germline ends are 16 bases apart after V is trimmed by 5 bases and J by 6 bases. The sample's time point label, in plain terms: persistent/refractory GD, antithyroid drugs over 5 years with positive TRAb. RNA was extracted from PBMCs in TRIzol for both TCR sequencing and RNA sequencing. Graves' disease was diagnosed according to American Thyroid Association guidelines. The patients came from an endocrinology department in Xi'an, China. From each patient, approximately 9 milliliters of peripheral blood was collected into an EDTA anticoagulant tube. Ficoll Paque Plus density gradient separation was used to isolate PBMCs, and no further T cell sorting was performed. An Agilent 2100 Bioanalyzer and agarose gel were used to assess RNA quality, and a NanoDrop 2000 was used to measure RNA concentration.

These data belong to a study of regulatory T cells in long-lasting Graves disease (dated by TCRdb to the early 2020s). Some background on the complete study: Persistent Graves' disease was defined as antithyroid drug treatment for over 5 years with persistently positive TSH receptor autoantibodies. Persistent Graves' disease patients in the clinical cohort had taken antithyroid drugs for roughly ten years on average. A total of roughly 33 samples underwent TCR sequencing: around 13 from persistent and some 20 from newly diagnosed Graves' disease patients. This study used TCR sequencing and RNA sequencing of peripheral blood to compare persistent Graves' disease patients against newly diagnosed Graves' disease patients. The study was conducted in China and was registered as a clinical trial. The paper's findings and limits, for the study overall: Patients with persistent disease shared more public clonotypes (approximately 2,500) than newly diagnosed patients did (approximately 990). Peripheral blood alone was examined, since thyroid tissue, which constituted the primary lesion, could not be accessed. Sequencing and analysis were restricted to the TCR beta chain. The authors noted that the small sample size was a limitation that may lower accuracy. Compared with newly diagnosed patients, patients with persistent Graves' disease had lower TCR Shannon entropy and fewer highly expanded clones, which suggests clonal expansion. Persistent disease showed preferential use of TRBV28, TRBJ1-2 and TRBJ2-5, whereas newly diagnosed disease favored TRBV20-1 and TRBJ2-1.

The protocol used for the library was multiplex PCR. TCRdb names Illumina HiSeq 4000 as the instrument used. CDR3 regions were amplified by Arm-PCR with iRepertoire HTBI primers to construct TCR beta libraries. Gel purification was performed on PCR products prior to sequencing. The authors' analysis ran thus. A total of around 66 TRBV and 14 TRBJ segments were identified across samples and were used for gene usage analysis of CDR3 amino acid clonotypes. Filtered high-quality paired reads were merged into contigs using COPE and FqMerger. BLAST was used to align contigs to the IMGT TRBV, TRBD and TRBJ reference genes, and CDR3 was defined following IMGT. Any clonotype with a frequency above 0.1% was counted as a highly expanded clone. Shannon entropy was used to measure repertoire diversity, and the Gini coefficient was used to measure V-J evenness. A clonotype was considered public if more than one individual shared it. TCRdb trimmed the raw reads at Q25, called clones with MiXCR and kept productive beta chains. Entries that share a CDR3 protein sequence are merged under the most common genes and DNA. What appears here as the V and J calls and clone size reflects TCRdb's work, not the paper's. This sample has more than 650,000 distinct CDR3 sequences in its table, and about 30% of those were observed once. The top ten constitute about two fifths of the sample.

The TCR sequence derives from a female donor with Graves disease. This specimen was peripheral blood mononuclear cells (PBMCs), taken when the disease was refractory, from a patient treated with antithyroid drugs. The chain joins TRBV12-3 or TRBV12-4 to TRBJ1-1; the D gene cannot be resolved reliably. The CDR3 protein: CASSPPDLAPEAFF. The nucleotide sequence reads TGTGCCAGCAGTCCTCCGGATTTGGCCCCTGAAGCTTTCTTT.